This T cell receptor beta chain was documented in a study of T cells in Graves' hyperthyroidism and ophthalmopathy. Ten or more counts support this clonotype. There were TCR beta CDR3 regions amplified from RNA transcripts. The TCR CDR3 first-round RT-PCR relied on the HTBI primer set. TCRdb itself ran the multiplex PCR reads through MiXCR, one entry per CDR3 protein. This table holds approximately 250,000 distinct CDR3 sequences, about 24% found once. This CDR3 is 16 amino acids long. Germline CDR1 is SGHRS and CDR2 is YFSETQ. Trimming took 3 bases from V and 0 from J; bases not matched to a gene: 9. Uncontrolled infection, other autoimmune disease, pregnancy or lactation led to exclusion. Extraction of PBMCs used 7.5 to 10 ml of fresh peripheral blood.

V usage is TRBV5-1 and J usage is TRBJ2-7, with TRBD1 matching over 7 bases. The sequencing sample was made of blood. This TCR derives from a woman between 40 and 55 years old with Graves' ophthalmopathy. The CDR3 DNA is TGCGCCAGCAGCTCCCGGACAGGCTGGGGCTCCTACGAGCAGTACTTC. Its protein is CASSSRTGWGSYEQYF.